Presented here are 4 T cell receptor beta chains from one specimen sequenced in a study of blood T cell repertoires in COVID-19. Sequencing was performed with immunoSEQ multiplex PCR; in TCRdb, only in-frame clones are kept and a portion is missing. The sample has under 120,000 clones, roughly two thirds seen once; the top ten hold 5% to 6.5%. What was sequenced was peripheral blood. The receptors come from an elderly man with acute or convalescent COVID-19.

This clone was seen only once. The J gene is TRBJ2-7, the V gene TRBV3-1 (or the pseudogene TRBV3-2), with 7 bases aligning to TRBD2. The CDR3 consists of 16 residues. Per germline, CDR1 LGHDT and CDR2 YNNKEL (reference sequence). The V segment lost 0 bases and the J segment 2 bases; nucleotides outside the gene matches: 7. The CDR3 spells CASSQDPPGGTYEQYF. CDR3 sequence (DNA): TGTGCCAGCAGCCAAGACCCACCGGGAGGAACCTACGAGCAGTACTTC.

CDR3 nucleotides: TGTGCCAGCAGCCAACAGGGAGGAGTGGCCGGGGAGCTGTTTTTT. Its translation is CASSQQGGVAGELFF. The chain recombines TRBV3-1 (or the pseudogene TRBV3-2) with TRBJ2-2; D is perhaps TRBD2 (6 bases). Germline CDR1 is LGHDT and CDR2 is YNNKEL (reference sequence). The CDR3 totals 15 residues. The V end was cut by 2 bases, the J end by 6 bases, with 13 bases between.

CDR3 nucleotide sequence: TGTGCCAGCAGCTTCCTAGAGGGTAGCTATGGCTACACCTTC. It codes for CASSFLEGSYGYTF. The chain combines TRBV6-2 or TRBV6-3 with TRBJ1-2; the D is unclear. Between the trimmed V and J ends, which lost 6 bases and 4 bases, there was a span of 15 bases. Germline V CDR1 and CDR2: MNHEY, SVGEGT. CDR3 length: 14 amino acids.

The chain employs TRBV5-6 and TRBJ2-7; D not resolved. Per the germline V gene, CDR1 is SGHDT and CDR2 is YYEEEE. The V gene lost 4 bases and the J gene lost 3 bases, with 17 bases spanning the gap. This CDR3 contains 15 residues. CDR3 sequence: CASSGTLGRHYEQYF. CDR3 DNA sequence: TGTGCCAGCAGCGGAACTTTGGGCAGGCACTACGAGCAGTACTTC.